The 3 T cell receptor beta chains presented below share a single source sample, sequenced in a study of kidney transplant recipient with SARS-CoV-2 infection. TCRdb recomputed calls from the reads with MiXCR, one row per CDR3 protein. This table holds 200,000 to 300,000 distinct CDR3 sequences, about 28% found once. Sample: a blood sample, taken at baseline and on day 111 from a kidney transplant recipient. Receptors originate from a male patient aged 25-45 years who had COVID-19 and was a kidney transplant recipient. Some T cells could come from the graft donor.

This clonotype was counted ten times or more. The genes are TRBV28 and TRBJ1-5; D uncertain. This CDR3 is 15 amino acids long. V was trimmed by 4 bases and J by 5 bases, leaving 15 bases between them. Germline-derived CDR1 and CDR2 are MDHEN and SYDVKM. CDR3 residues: CASSSPRGGYQPQHF. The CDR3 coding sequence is TGTGCCAGCAGTTCCCCCCGGGGTGGTTATCAGCCCCAGCATTTT.

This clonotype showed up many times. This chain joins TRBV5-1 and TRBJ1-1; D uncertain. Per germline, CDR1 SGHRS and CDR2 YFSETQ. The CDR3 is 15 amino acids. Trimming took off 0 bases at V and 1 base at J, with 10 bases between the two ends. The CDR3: CASSLDSTRNTEAFF. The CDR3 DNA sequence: TGCGCCAGCAGCTTGGACAGCACTCGGAACACTGAAGCTTTCTTT.

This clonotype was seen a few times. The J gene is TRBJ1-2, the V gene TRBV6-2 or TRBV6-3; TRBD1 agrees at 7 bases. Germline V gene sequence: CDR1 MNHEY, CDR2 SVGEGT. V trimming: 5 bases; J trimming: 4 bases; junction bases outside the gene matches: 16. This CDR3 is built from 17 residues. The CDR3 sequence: CASSGQDCIGKTYGYTF. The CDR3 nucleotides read TGTGCCAGCAGTGGACAGGACTGCATCGGAAAGACCTATGGCTACACCTTC.